This T cell receptor beta chain was retrieved from a study of T-cell reconstitution after alpha-beta-depleted transplantation in children. Unique molecular identifiers tagged the TCRbeta library. MiXCR, applied by TCRdb to the PCR reads, yields one record per CDR3 protein. The sample lists about 440,000 distinct CDR3 sequences; around 46% were seen once. The CDR3 length is 14 residues. V shed 1 base, J shed 7 bases, and the junction held 6 bases outside the gene matches. This clonotype has ten or more counts. The antigen is unknown. General observations from the study: At around two months after transplant, the alpha-beta T cells were reportedly derived from several hundred expanded clones that came from non-depleted graft cells. Diversity of TCRbeta at day 60 was high in some patients, arising from surviving recipient T cells and thymic progenitors. A year post-transplant, T-cell counts and diversity derived mostly from newly produced T cells.

The sequence came from a girl aged 2 to 9 with aplastic anemia, due to receive a stem cell transplant. The chain joins TRBV12-3 or TRBV12-4 to TRBJ1-2; 7 bases are shared with TRBD1. This material consisted of PBMCs, taken before TCRalphabeta/CD19-depleted stem cell transplant. CDR3 amino acids: CASSLVKGAGGYTF. CDR3 nucleotide sequence: TGTGCCAGCAGTTTAGTGAAGGGGGCTGGTGGCTACACCTTC.